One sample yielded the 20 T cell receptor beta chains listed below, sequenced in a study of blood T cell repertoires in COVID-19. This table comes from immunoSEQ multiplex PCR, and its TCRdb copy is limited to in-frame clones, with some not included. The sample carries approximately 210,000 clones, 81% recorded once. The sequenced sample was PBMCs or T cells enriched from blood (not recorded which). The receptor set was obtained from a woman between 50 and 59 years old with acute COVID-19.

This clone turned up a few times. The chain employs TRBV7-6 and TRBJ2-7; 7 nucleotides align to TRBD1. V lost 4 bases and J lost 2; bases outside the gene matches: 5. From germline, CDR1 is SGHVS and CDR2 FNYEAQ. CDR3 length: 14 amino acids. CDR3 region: CASSSRGGPYEQYF. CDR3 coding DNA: TGTGCCAGCAGCTCCCGAGGGGGCCCCTACGAGCAGTACTTC.

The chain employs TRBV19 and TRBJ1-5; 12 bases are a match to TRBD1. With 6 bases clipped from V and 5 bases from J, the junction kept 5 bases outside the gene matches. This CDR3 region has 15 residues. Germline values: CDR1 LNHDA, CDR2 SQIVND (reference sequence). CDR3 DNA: TGTGCCAGTAGGACAGGGACAGGGGGCGATCAGCCCCAGCATTTT. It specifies CASRTGTGGDQPQHF.

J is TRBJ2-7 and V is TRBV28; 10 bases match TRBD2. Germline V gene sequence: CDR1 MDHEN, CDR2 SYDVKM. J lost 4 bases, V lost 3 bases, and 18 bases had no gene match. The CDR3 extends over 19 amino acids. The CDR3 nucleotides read TGTGCCAGCAGTTTTCCTATGGGAAGGCAAGCGGGAGGGGGATACGAGCAGTACTTC. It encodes CASSFPMGRQAGGGYEQYF.

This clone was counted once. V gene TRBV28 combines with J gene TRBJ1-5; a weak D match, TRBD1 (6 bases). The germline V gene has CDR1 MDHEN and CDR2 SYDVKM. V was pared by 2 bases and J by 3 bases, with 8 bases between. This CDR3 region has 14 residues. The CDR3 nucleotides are TGTGCCAGCAGTTTACAGGGGAACAATCAGCCCCAGCATTTT. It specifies CASSLQGNNQPQHF.

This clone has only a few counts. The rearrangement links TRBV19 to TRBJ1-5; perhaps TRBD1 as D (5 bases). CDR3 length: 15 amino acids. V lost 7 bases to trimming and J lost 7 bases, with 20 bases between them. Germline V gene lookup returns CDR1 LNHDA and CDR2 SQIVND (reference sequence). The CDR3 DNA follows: TGTGCCAGTACCAGGGAGGCCAGGGCAGGGCAGCCCCAGCATTTT. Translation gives CASTREARAGQPQHF.

As DNA, the CDR3 is TGCGCCAGCAGCCAGGCCTCCGGGGTTAACAGGGGCGGTGAGCAGTTCTTC. Protein product: CASSQASGVNRGGEQFF. The chain carries TRBV4-3 and TRBJ2-1; 7 bases agree with TRBD1. CDR1 is LGHNA and CDR2 is YSLEER in the germline V gene. V dropped 3 bases and J dropped 9; count of bases not matched to a gene: 17. This CDR3 region has 17 residues.

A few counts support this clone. CDR3 sequence (DNA): TGTGCCAGCAGCTCTTATCGCTGGACAGGGACCCGACTACAAGAGACCCAGTACTTC. Translation: CASSSYRWTGTRLQETQYF. V and J are TRBV11-2 and TRBJ2-5, with 8 bases aligning to TRBD1. CDR3 length equals 19 residues. Germline-derived CDR1 and CDR2 are SGHAT and FQNNGV. The V segment lost 4 bases and the J segment 2 bases; nucleotides outside the gene matches: 18. The full variable domain, rest sourced from reference TRBV11-2 and TRBJ2-5, is EAGVAQSPRYKIIEKRQSVAFWCNPISGHATLYWYQQILGQGPKLLIQFQNNGVVDDSQLPKDRFSAERLKGVDSTLKIQPAKLEDSAVYLCASSSYRWTGTRLQETQYFGPGTRLLVL.

CDR3 protein: CASSLGGSGNTIYF. As DNA, the CDR3 is TGTGCCAGCAGTTTAGGAGGCTCTGGAAACACCATATATTTT. The rearrangement joins TRBV28 to TRBJ1-3, with D hard to call. The CDR3 length is 14 residues. Germline CDR1 is MDHEN and CDR2 is SYDVKM. The germline V and J ends were trimmed by 2 bases and 0 bases, with 5 bases remaining between them.

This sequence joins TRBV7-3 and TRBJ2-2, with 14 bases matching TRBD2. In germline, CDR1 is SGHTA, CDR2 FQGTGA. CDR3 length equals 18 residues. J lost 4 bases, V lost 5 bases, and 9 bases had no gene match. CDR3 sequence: CASSQPTGLAGVTGELFF. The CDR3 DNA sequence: TGTGCCAGCAGCCAACCCACGGGACTAGCGGGAGTCACCGGGGAGCTGTTTTTT.

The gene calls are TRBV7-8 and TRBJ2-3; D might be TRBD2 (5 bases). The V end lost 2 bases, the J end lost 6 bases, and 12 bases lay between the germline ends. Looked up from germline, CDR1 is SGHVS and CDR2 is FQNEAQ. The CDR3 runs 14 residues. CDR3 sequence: CASSLSGASDTQYF. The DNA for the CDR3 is TGTGCCAGCAGCTTAAGCGGCGCATCGGATACGCAGTATTTT.

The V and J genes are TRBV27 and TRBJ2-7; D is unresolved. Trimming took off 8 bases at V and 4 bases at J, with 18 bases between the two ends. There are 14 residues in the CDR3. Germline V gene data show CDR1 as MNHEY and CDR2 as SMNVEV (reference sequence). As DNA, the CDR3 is TGTGCCAGCGCCATCGGGTTTGGTTCTTACGAGCAGTACTTC. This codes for CASAIGFGSYEQYF.

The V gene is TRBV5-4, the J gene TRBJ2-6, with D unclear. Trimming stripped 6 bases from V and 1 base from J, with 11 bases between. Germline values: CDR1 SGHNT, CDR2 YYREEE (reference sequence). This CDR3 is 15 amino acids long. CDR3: CASTLDQSGANVLTF. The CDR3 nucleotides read TGTGCCAGCACGCTAGACCAGTCTGGGGCCAACGTCCTGACTTTC.

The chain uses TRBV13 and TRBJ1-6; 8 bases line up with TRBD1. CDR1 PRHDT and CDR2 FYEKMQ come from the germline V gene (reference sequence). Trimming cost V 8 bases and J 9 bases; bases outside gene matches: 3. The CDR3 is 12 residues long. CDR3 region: CASGTGSSPLHF. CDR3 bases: TGTGCCAGCGGGACAGGTAGTTCACCCCTCCACTTT.

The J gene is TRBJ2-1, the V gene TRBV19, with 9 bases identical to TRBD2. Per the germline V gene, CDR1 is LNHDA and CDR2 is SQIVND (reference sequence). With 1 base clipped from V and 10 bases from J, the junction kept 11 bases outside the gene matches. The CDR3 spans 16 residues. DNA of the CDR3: TGTGCCAGTAGTATAGTTCCTGCGGGGGGGCTGGGCGAGCAGTTCTTC. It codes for CASSIVPAGGLGEQFF. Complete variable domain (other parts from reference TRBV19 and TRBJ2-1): DGGITQSPKYLFRKEGQNVTLSCEQNLNHDAMYWYRQDPGQGLRLIYYSQIVNDFQKGDIAEGYSVSREKKESFPLTVTSAQKNPTAFYLCASSIVPAGGLGEQFFGPGTRLTVL.

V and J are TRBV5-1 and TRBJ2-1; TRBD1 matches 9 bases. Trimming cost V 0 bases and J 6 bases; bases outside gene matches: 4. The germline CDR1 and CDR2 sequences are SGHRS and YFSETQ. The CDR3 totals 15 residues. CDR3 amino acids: CASSLVGDRVNEQFF. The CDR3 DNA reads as TGCGCCAGCAGCTTGGTTGGGGACAGGGTCAATGAGCAGTTCTTC.

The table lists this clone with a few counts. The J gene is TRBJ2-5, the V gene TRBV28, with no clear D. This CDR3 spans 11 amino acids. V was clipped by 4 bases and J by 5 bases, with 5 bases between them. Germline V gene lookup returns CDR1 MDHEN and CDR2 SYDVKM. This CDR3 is CASSSRETQYF. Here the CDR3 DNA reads TGTGCCAGCAGTTCCCGGGAGACCCAGTACTTC.

CDR3 protein: CSVGGDTGELFF. The CDR3 coding sequence is TGCAGCGTTGGCGGGGACACCGGGGAGCTGTTTTTT. The J gene is TRBJ2-2, the V gene TRBV29-1; a weak D match, TRBD2 (6 bases). V lost 4 bases, J lost 3 bases, and 6 bases lay in between. CDR1 and CDR2 from the germline V gene are SQVTM and ANQGSEA. The CDR3 has 12 residues.

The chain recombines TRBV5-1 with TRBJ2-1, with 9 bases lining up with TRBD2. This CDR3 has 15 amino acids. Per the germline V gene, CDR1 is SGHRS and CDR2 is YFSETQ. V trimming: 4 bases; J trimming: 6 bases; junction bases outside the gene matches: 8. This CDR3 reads CASSPTSGIPNEQFF. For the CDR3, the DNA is TGCGCCAGCAGCCCGACTAGCGGTATCCCCAATGAGCAGTTCTTC. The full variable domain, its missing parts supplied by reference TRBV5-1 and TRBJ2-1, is KAGVTQTPRYLIKTRGQQVTLSCSPISGHRSVSWYQQTPGQGLQFLFEYFSETQRNKGNFPGRFSGRQFSNSRSEMNVSTLELGDSALYLCASSPTSGIPNEQFFGPGTRLTVL.

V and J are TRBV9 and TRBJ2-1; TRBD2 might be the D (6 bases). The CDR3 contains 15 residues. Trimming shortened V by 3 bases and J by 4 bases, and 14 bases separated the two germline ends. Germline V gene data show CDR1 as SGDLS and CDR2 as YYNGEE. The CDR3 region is CASSEGGSYYNEQFF. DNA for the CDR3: TGTGCCAGCAGCGAGGGAGGTTCGTATTACAATGAGCAGTTCTTC.

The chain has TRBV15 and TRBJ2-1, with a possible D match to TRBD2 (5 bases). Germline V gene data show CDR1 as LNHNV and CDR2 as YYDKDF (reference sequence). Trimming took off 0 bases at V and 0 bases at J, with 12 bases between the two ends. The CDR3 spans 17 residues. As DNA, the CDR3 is TGTGCCACCAGCAGAGAAGGACCAGGAGGCTCCTACAATGAGCAGTTCTTC. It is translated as CATSREGPGGSYNEQFF.